Listed here are 20 T cell receptor beta chains from one sample, sequenced in a study of blood T cells in healthy people across ages (dated by TCRdb to the mid-2010s). Library method: 5' RACE. The instrument was an Illumina HiSeq 2500. A second PCR of about 6 to 11 cycles was run with a J-beta primer mix and a sample-barcoded 5' primer. Through fastp at Q25 and MiXCR, TCRdb rebuilt clones from the public reads, retaining in-frame beta chains. Each record represents a unique CDR3 protein, reported with the most common genes and DNA among its rows. For this sample the table gives fewer than 1.5 million distinct CDR3 sequences, of which approximately 38% were detected only once. The top ten constitute approximately 7.9% of the sample. Material: blood. These receptors came from a woman under 30 in good health.

The chain couples TRBV12-3 or TRBV12-4 to TRBJ1-2; D might be TRBD1 (5 bases). There are 11 residues in the CDR3. Trimming left V 4 bases short and J 11 bases short, with 11 bases between. CDR3 in DNA: TGTGCCAGCAGTTGGCGGGGCGGATACACCTTC. Translation gives CASSWRGGYTF.

This clonotype was detected only a few times. The rearrangement joins TRBV20-1 to TRBJ1-2; 9 positions match TRBD1. The CDR3 totals 12 residues. Germline V gene lookup returns CDR1 DFQATT and CDR2 SNEGSKA (reference sequence). V lost 6 bases, J lost 4 bases, and 3 bases stayed unmatched. The CDR3 is CSATGGVYGYTF. In DNA form, the CDR3 reads TGCAGTGCCACAGGGGGCGTCTATGGCTACACCTTC.

This clonotype was seen once. This chain uses TRBV6-6 with TRBJ2-5; TRBD1 might be the D (6 bases). The CDR3 sequence is 15 residues long. V lost 7 bases and J lost 0, with 15 bases in between. Germline assignment: CDR1 MNHNY and CDR2 SVGAGI (reference sequence). The CDR3 protein is CASKLQGHNQETQYF. The CDR3 DNA reads TGTGCCAGCAAGCTACAGGGCCACAACCAAGAGACCCAGTACTTC.

The V and J genes are TRBV7-6 and TRBJ2-2, with TRBD1 identical over 7 bases. Germline V gene sequence: CDR1 SGHVS, CDR2 FNYEAQ. V lost 1 base and J lost 3; bases outside the gene matches: 8. This CDR3 has 17 amino acids. CDR3 protein: CASSLVLTGSDTGELFF. Written as DNA, the CDR3 is TGTGCCAGCAGCTTAGTGTTGACAGGGTCGGACACCGGGGAGCTGTTTTTT.

The rearrangement joins TRBV6-5 to TRBJ2-7; 9 bases line up with TRBD1. Germline CDR1 MNHEY, CDR2 SVGAGI. The CDR3 consists of 17 residues. The V segment lost 2 bases and the J segment 2 bases; nucleotides outside the gene matches: 10. The CDR3 DNA is TGTGCCAGCAGTTACGGGGGACAGGGCGGCAGGGCCTACGAGCAGTACTTC. Translation: CASSYGGQGGRAYEQYF.

This clonotype was observed a few times. The chain carries TRBV5-1 and TRBJ2-3; possible D gene TRBD2, 5 bases. This CDR3 comprises 14 residues. CDR1 is SGHRS and CDR2 is YFSETQ in the germline V gene. With 5 bases removed from V and 2 bases from J, the gap between germline ends came to 12 bases. The CDR3 region is CASSSSGITDTQYF. CDR3 DNA sequence: TGCGCCAGCAGTTCGTCCGGGATCACAGATACGCAGTATTTT.

About this clonotype itself: This may arise from a read error, as a much more abundant clone is one base away. The V and J genes are TRBV5-1 and TRBJ2-1, with D uncertain. CDR3 length: 13 amino acids. The V gene's germline CDR1 is SGHRS and CDR2 YFSETQ. The CDR3 loop reads CASSQLGYNERFF. The CDR3 DNA reads TGCGCCAGCAGCCAGCTAGGCTACAATGAGCGGTTCTTC.

The V and J genes are TRBV14 and TRBJ1-2; D is perhaps TRBD1 (6 bases). V was pared by 4 bases and J by 5 bases, with 11 bases between. This CDR3 contains 13 residues. The germline V gene has CDR1 SGHDN and CDR2 FVKESK. The CDR3 loop reads CASSPLRGYGYTF. The CDR3 DNA reads TGTGCCAGCAGCCCTCTTAGGGGGTATGGCTACACCTTC. Together with reference TRBV14 and TRBJ1-2, the CDR3 gives the full variable domain: EAGVTQFPSHSVIEKGQTVTLRCDPISGHDNLYWYRRVMGKEIKFLLHFVKESKQDESGMPNNRFLAERTGGTYSTLKVQPAELEDSGVYFCASSPLRGYGYTFGSGTRLTVV.

This clonotype came up once. The V and J genes are TRBV27 and TRBJ1-2, with 7 bases matching TRBD1. The CDR3 spans 14 residues. Germline CDR1 MNHEY, CDR2 SMNVEV (reference sequence). The V gene end was trimmed by 5 bases and the J gene end by 3 bases; junction bases not matched to a gene: 6. This chain's CDR3 is CASSVVGGDYGYTF. CDR3 coding DNA: TGTGCCAGCAGTGTAGTAGGGGGCGACTATGGCTACACCTTC.

The chain is built from TRBV20-1 and TRBJ1-3, with 7 positions matching TRBD1. This CDR3 spans 13 amino acids. Germline lookup yields CDR1 DFQATT and CDR2 SNEGSKA (reference sequence). The J segment lost 7 bases and the V segment lost 1 base, leaving 4 bases of the junction unmatched. CDR3 protein: CSARGPQGNTIYF. The CDR3 DNA is TGCAGTGCTAGAGGGCCACAGGGGAACACCATATATTTT.

The genes are TRBV29-1 and TRBJ2-7; D not resolved. V was pared by 7 bases and J by 3 bases, with 13 bases between. The CDR3 is made up of 12 amino acids. The V gene's germline CDR1 is SQVTM and CDR2 ANQGSEA. The CDR3 region is CSGGVGDYEQYF. The CDR3 coding sequence is TGCAGCGGTGGGGTAGGAGACTACGAGCAGTACTTC.

This clonotype was counted ten times or more. This chain uses TRBV20-1 with TRBJ2-7; D perhaps matches TRBD1 (6 bases). Germline-derived CDR1 and CDR2 are DFQATT and SNEGSKA (reference sequence). V shed 4 bases and J shed 0 bases, with 7 bases lying between them. The CDR3 covers 12 residues. The CDR3 sequence is CSATGVSYEQYF. The CDR3 DNA sequence: TGCAGTGCTACAGGGGTCTCCTACGAGCAGTACTTC.

The chain links TRBV9 to TRBJ1-5; D unclear. Germline CDR1 and CDR2: SGDLS and YYNGEE. The length of the CDR3 is 13 residues. The germline V and J ends were trimmed by 0 bases and 3 bases, with 4 bases remaining between them. CDR3 DNA: TGTGCCAGCAGCGTAGGTCCCAATCAGCCCCAGCATTTT. Its protein is CASSVGPNQPQHF.

The rearrangement joins TRBV20-1 to TRBJ2-4; 7 nucleotides agree with TRBD2. V lost 3 bases, J lost 13 bases, and 6 bases stayed unmatched. Germline assignment: CDR1 DFQATT and CDR2 SNEGSKA (reference sequence). The CDR3 is 11 amino acids. This CDR3 reads CSASLAVEQYF. In DNA, the CDR3 is TGCAGTGCTAGCCTAGCGGTAGAGCAGTACTTC.

This clonotype showed up just a few times. The rearrangement links TRBV6-6 to TRBJ2-7; the D gene is possibly TRBD1 (5 bases). The germline CDR1 and CDR2 sequences are MNHNY and SVGAGI (reference sequence). V dropped 2 bases and J dropped 3 bases, with 11 bases sitting between them. The CDR3 contains 14 residues. The CDR3 loop is CASSYAMDNYEQYF. The CDR3 nucleotides are TGTGCCAGCAGTTACGCGATGGACAACTACGAGCAGTACTTC.

The chain is built from TRBV6-2 or TRBV6-3 and TRBJ2-1; D unclear. The CDR3 is 14 residues long. Germline CDR1 reads MNHEY; CDR2 reads SVGEGT. Trimming left V 3 bases short and J 2 bases short, with 8 bases between. CDR3 nucleotide sequence: TGTGCCAGCAGTTATAGAGTAACCTACAATGAGCAGTTCTTC. Protein product: CASSYRVTYNEQFF.

This clonotype has more than one count but fewer than ten. This rearrangement joins TRBV25-1 to TRBJ2-7; no reliable D call. The CDR3 spans 12 residues. Trimming removed 7 bases from V and 2 bases from J, with 9 bases in between. From germline, CDR1 is MGHDK and CDR2 SYGVNS. CDR3 DNA: TGTGCCAGCAAACCCGGCCCCTACGAGCAGTACTTC. Translation: CASKPGPYEQYF.

There are many counts of this clonotype. The chain uses TRBV28 and TRBJ2-7, with 9 bases that match TRBD2. CDR3 length: 14 amino acids. V trimming: 4 bases; J trimming: 4 bases; junction bases outside the gene matches: 5. Germline values: CDR1 MDHEN, CDR2 SYDVKM. Here the CDR3 reads CASSYGGGGYEQYF. The CDR3 DNA reads as TGTGCCAGCAGTTATGGCGGGGGGGGGTACGAGCAGTACTTC.

This clonotype turned up a few times. V usage is TRBV10-3 and J usage is TRBJ2-5, with D perhaps TRBD1 (6 bases). CDR1 ENHRY and CDR2 SYGVKD come from the germline V gene. Trimming cost V 1 base and J 5 bases, with 17 bases left between them. This CDR3 has 16 amino acids. CDR3 bases: TGTGCCATCAGTGAGTTCCCTAACCCAAGGGGGGAGACCCAGTACTTC. As protein: CAISEFPNPRGETQYF.

There are a few counts of this clonotype. This chain links TRBV2 with TRBJ2-3; TRBD2 agrees at 10 bases. Germline loops: CDR1 SNHLY, CDR2 FYNNEI. V gave up 2 bases and J gave up 1 base; unmatched junction bases: 3. CDR3 length: 16 amino acids. CDR3 sequence: CASSETTSGGTDTQYF. The CDR3 DNA sequence: TGTGCCAGCAGTGAAACTACTAGCGGGGGCACAGATACGCAGTATTTT.